This T cell receptor (beta chain) was found in a study of CD8 T cells in Susac syndrome. Across the study: Six sequenced Susac syndrome patients had clinically active disease, while roughly 8 were in remission.

In the case of this clonotype: Its antigen remains unknown.

Germline loops: CDR1 DFQATT, CDR2 SNEGSKA (reference sequence). The CDR3 length is 14 residues. With 5 bases removed from V and 5 bases from J, the gap between germline ends came to 18 bases. RNA amounts of 0.5 to 1 ug underwent reverse transcription with random hexamers. Amplification of TCR beta CDR3 was carried out by immunoSEQ multiplex PCR, which covered 54 Vbeta and 13 Jbeta segments. Using its own MiXCR run on the immunoSEQ multiplex PCR reads, TCRdb lists one record per CDR3 protein. This sample has 150,000 to 200,000 distinct CDR3 sequences, with roughly 92% found just once. Study-wide points: As acknowledged by the study, its TCR sequencing and HLA analysis included a relatively small number of individuals.

This sequence was found in a human donor with Susac syndrome. Sequenced sample: CD4+ T cells from PBMCs. The chain carries TRBV20-1 and TRBJ2-5; D perhaps matches TRBD1 (6 bases). CDR3 DNA: TGCAGTGCTCCCTCAACAGGGCGGTCGGAGACCCAGTACTTC. Residues: CSAPSTGRSETQYF.